One and the same sample provided the 29 T cell receptor beta chains below, sequenced in a study of OX40 agonist ivuxolimab in advanced cancers. Using immunoSEQ multiplex PCR, the repertoire was profiled, and TCRdb retains in-frame clones only, with some absent. Of tens of thousands of clones listed, 80% to 95% are singletons. This sample comprised CD4+ or CD8+ T cells sorted from blood, obtained in a trial of the OX40 agonist ivuxolimab. The origin of the receptors is an adult with an advanced solid tumor such as melanoma, head and neck, liver or kidney cancer.

The chain combines TRBV6-5 with TRBJ1-2, with 7 bases aligning to TRBD1. The germline V gene encodes CDR1 MNHEY and CDR2 SVGAGI. Germline trimming cut 6 bases from V and 5 bases from J; bases unmatched to any gene: 9. CDR3 length: 14 amino acids. CDR3 sequence (DNA): TGTGCCAGCAGGAAAACAGGGGTAACATATGGCTACACCTTC. It codes for CASRKTGVTYGYTF.

This chain uses TRBV7-8 with TRBJ1-1; D remains unclear. From germline, CDR1 is SGHVS and CDR2 FQNEAQ. Trimming left V 5 bases short and J 1 base short, with 14 bases between. The CDR3 spans 15 residues. CDR3 protein: CASSPRWAANTEAFF. Here the CDR3 DNA reads TGTGCCAGCAGCCCCCGGTGGGCCGCGAACACTGAAGCTTTCTTT.

V gene TRBV29-1 combines with J gene TRBJ1-2; TRBD1 matches at 10 bases. Germline lookup yields CDR1 SQVTM and CDR2 ANQGSEA. J lost 4 bases, V lost 7 bases, and 3 bases had no gene match. The CDR3 covers 12 residues. The CDR3 here is CSGWDRGYGYTF. The CDR3 nucleotides are TGCAGCGGATGGGACAGGGGCTATGGCTACACCTTC.

Here the CDR3 DNA reads TGTGCCAGCAGCGACGGACAGCCCACCGGGGAGCTGTTTTTT. Translation: CASSDGQPTGELFF. The chain employs TRBV5-8 and TRBJ2-2, with D perhaps TRBD1 (6 bases). Trimming removed 4 bases at V and 4 bases at J, with 11 bases between. The CDR3 loop spans 14 amino acids. CDR1 is SGHTS and CDR2 is YDEGEE in the germline V gene.

The chain carries TRBV5-1 and TRBJ2-1, with D maybe TRBD2 (6 bases). V was cut by 4 bases and J by 6 bases, with 17 bases left in between. The CDR3 consists of 15 residues. Germline assignment: CDR1 SGHRS and CDR2 YFSETQ. The CDR3, as DNA: TGCGCCAGCAGCGCTTCGGGACTGGAGTCCAATGAGCAGTTCTTC. It specifies CASSASGLESNEQFF.

This clone was recorded once. This chain links TRBV5-1 with TRBJ2-2; D is ambiguous. The length of the CDR3 is 12 residues. V dropped 2 bases and J dropped 5 bases, with 4 bases sitting between them. From germline, CDR1 is SGHRS and CDR2 YFSETQ. The CDR3, as DNA: TGCGCCAGCAGCTTTCCGACCGGGGAGCTGTTTTTT. It yields the protein CASSFPTGELFF.

The rearrangement joins TRBV18 to TRBJ2-7; TRBD1 matches 7 bases. Germline V gene lookup returns CDR1 KGHSH and CDR2 LQKENI. This CDR3 is built from 14 residues. V lost 4 bases and J lost 5; bases outside the gene matches: 8. CDR3 region: CASSLGVDRDEQYF. CDR3 in DNA: TGTGCCAGCTCACTGGGCGTAGACAGGGACGAGCAGTACTTC.

The V call is TRBV28, the J call TRBJ2-7; D is undetermined. The CDR3 has 14 residues. CDR1 is MDHEN and CDR2 is SYDVKM in the germline V gene. Trimming took 2 bases from V and 1 from J, leaving 9 bases between them. Here the CDR3 reads CASSLKAYSYEQYF. In nucleotides, the CDR3 is TGTGCCAGCAGTTTAAAGGCATATTCCTACGAGCAGTACTTC.

The chain uses TRBV28 and TRBJ1-5; D not resolved. Between the trimmed V and J ends, which lost 1 base and 4 bases, there was a span of 8 bases. The CDR3 runs 14 residues. The germline V gene has CDR1 MDHEN and CDR2 SYDVKM. The CDR3: CASSLLTTNQPQHF. The CDR3 nucleotides read TGTGCCAGCAGTTTATTGACTACTAATCAGCCCCAGCATTTT.

The chain couples TRBV7-9 to TRBJ2-3; perhaps TRBD2 as D (5 bases). This CDR3 contains 14 residues. The germline V gene has CDR1 SEHNR and CDR2 FQNEAQ (reference sequence). Trimming stripped 1 base from V and 4 bases from J, with 9 bases between. CDR3 DNA: TGTGCCAGCAGCTTAGTGAGGGTCCCAGATACGCAGTATTTT. Translation gives CASSLVRVPDTQYF.

V gene TRBV5-4 combines with J gene TRBJ2-7, with 8 bases fitting TRBD2. The V gene's germline CDR1 is SGHNT and CDR2 YYREEE (reference sequence). Trimming removed 4 bases from V and 0 bases from J; junction bases left unmatched: 9. This CDR3 region has 16 residues. The CDR3 DNA reads TGTGCCAGCAGCCTCCGACTAGCGAGAAGCTCCTACGAGCAGTACTTC. Translation: CASSLRLARSSYEQYF.

CDR3 sequence (DNA): TGTGCCAGCAGCTTGGGGGTCCCTAGCACAGATACGCAGTATTTT. Protein sequence: CASSLGVPSTDTQYF. The chain employs TRBV5-4 and TRBJ2-3; D uncertain. This CDR3 is built from 15 residues. Between the trimmed V and J ends, which lost 0 bases and 0 bases, there was a span of 8 bases. Per germline, CDR1 SGHNT and CDR2 YYREEE (reference sequence).

The chain couples TRBV15 to TRBJ1-5; a weak D match, TRBD1 (6 bases). The CDR3 has 15 residues. V was pared by 3 bases and J by 4 bases, with 13 bases between. Germline values: CDR1 LNHNV, CDR2 YYDKDF (reference sequence). The CDR3 sequence: CATSSSGGWNQPQHF. The CDR3 region has the DNA TGTGCCACCAGCAGCTCCGGGGGCTGGAATCAGCCCCAGCATTTT.

This chain links TRBV30 with TRBJ2-1, with 13 bases that match TRBD2. The V gene end was trimmed by 4 bases and the J gene end by 7 bases; junction bases not matched to a gene: 7. CDR3 length: 15 amino acids. CDR1 and CDR2 (germline): GTSNPN, SVGIG (reference sequence). The CDR3 spells CAWTKLAGGQNEQFF. The DNA of the CDR3 is TGTGCCTGGACAAAACTAGCGGGGGGGCAAAATGAGCAGTTCTTC.

The chain joins TRBV7-2 to TRBJ2-3; D ambiguous. V gave up 2 bases and J gave up 2 bases, with 8 bases separating them. Germline CDR1 is SGHTA and CDR2 is FQGNSA. The CDR3 covers 14 residues. CDR3 DNA: TGTGCCAGCAGCTTATACACTTCCACAGATACGCAGTATTTT. Translated, it gives CASSLYTSTDTQYF.

The chain recombines TRBV5-8 with TRBJ1-4, with TRBD1 matching 11 bases. The V and J ends lost 4 bases and 4 bases, in that order; junction bases with no gene match: 6. Per germline, CDR1 SGHTS and CDR2 YDEGEE. This CDR3 region has 16 residues. This CDR3 reads CASSARTGGVNEKLFF. For the CDR3, the DNA is TGTGCCAGCAGCGCTAGGACAGGGGGCGTTAATGAAAAACTGTTTTTT.

The gene calls are TRBV28 and TRBJ2-2; perhaps TRBD1 as D (5 bases). The CDR3 totals 16 residues. V was cut by 5 bases and J by 1 base, with 14 bases left in between. CDR1 and CDR2 from the germline V gene are MDHEN and SYDVKM. The CDR3 DNA sequence: TGTGCCAGCAGTCCTTCCCAGACAGAGAACACCGGGGAGCTGTTTTTT. Its protein product is CASSPSQTENTGELFF.

Remarks on this clone: A junction end diverges from the germline sequence, so it may reflect a read error. This rearrangement joins TRBV6-6 to TRBJ1-5, with D possibly matching TRBD1 (6 bases). The germline gives CDR1 MNHNY, CDR2 SVGAGI (reference sequence). This CDR3 is built from 14 residues. The CDR3 DNA sequence: TGTGCCAGCAGTAGAGGGGGAGGCAATCTGCCCCAGCATTTT. This encodes CASSRGGGNLPQHF.

The chain carries TRBV5-4 and TRBJ1-5; 8 positions agree with TRBD1. The CDR3 runs to 16 residues. Germline lookup yields CDR1 SGHNT and CDR2 YYREEE (reference sequence). V gave up 3 bases and J gave up 2 bases; unmatched junction bases: 7. In DNA form, the CDR3 reads TGTGCCAGCAGCTATACAGGGGGTCGGGGCAATCAGCCCCAGCATTTT. Residues: CASSYTGGRGNQPQHF.

This chain uses TRBV9 with TRBJ1-5; D call uncertain. Deletions cut 7 bases from V and 2 bases from J, with 16 bases between. In germline, CDR1 is SGDLS, CDR2 YYNGEE. This CDR3 region has 15 residues. Written as DNA, the CDR3 is TGTGCCAGCGACCCCGGAGGAGGTGGCAATCAGCCCCAGCATTTT. Translation: CASDPGGGGNQPQHF.

The gene calls are TRBV19 and TRBJ1-5; no reliable D call. The germline CDR1 and CDR2 sequences are LNHDA and SQIVND (reference sequence). The V and J ends lost 3 bases and 5 bases respectively, with 8 bases between them. The length of the CDR3 is 13 residues. The CDR3 sequence is CASSIGSDQPQHF. The CDR3 DNA reads as TGTGCCAGTAGTATTGGATCGGATCAGCCCCAGCATTTT.

V gene TRBV6-1 combines with J gene TRBJ2-3; maybe TRBD1 (6 bases). Between the trimmed V and J ends, which lost 4 bases and 8 bases, there was a span of 16 bases. The CDR3 is 14 amino acids. The germline gives CDR1 MNHNS, CDR2 SASEGT. CDR3 in amino acids: CASSGALLGGTQYF. The CDR3 bases are TGTGCCAGCAGTGGAGCCTTACTAGGGGGTACGCAGTATTTT.

The V and J genes are TRBV7-4 and TRBJ1-4; D might be TRBD1 (6 bases). V was clipped by 5 bases and J by 4 bases, with 26 bases between them. CDR1 is SGHVT, CDR2 SQSDAQ, per germline. This CDR3 comprises 19 residues. The CDR3 bases are TGTGCCAGCAGCCAGGCAAGTGGATACGTTCAGGGGAGTAATGAAAAACTGTTTTTT. It codes for CASSQASGYVQGSNEKLFF.

Concerning this clone: This sample includes further DNA sequences coding for the same CDR3. V gene TRBV18 combines with J gene TRBJ2-7; D is ambiguous. The V gene's germline CDR1 is KGHSH and CDR2 LQKENI. The CDR3 totals 13 residues. With 0 bases removed from V and 0 bases from J, the gap between germline ends came to 3 bases. CDR3 sequence reads: CASSPPGSYEQYF. In nucleotides, the CDR3 is TGTGCCAGCTCACCACCGGGCTCCTACGAGCAGTACTTC.

The chain is built from TRBV19 and TRBJ1-5, with D tentatively TRBD1 (6 bases). Trimming removed 3 bases at V and 11 bases at J, with 23 bases between. Germline CDR1 LNHDA, CDR2 SQIVND (reference sequence). The CDR3 runs to 16 residues. The CDR3 is CASSIGGGLPNVAQHF. The CDR3 DNA follows: TGTGCCAGTAGTATCGGAGGGGGGTTGCCCAATGTAGCCCAGCATTTT.

The rearrangement uses TRBV10-3 and TRBJ2-1; 7 bases are shared with TRBD2. CDR3 length: 15 residues. Germline-derived CDR1 and CDR2 are ENHRY and SYGVKD. With V trimmed by 11 bases and J by 0 bases, 10 bases remained unmatched. The CDR3 region has the DNA TGTGCCTCCTGGCGCGGGGACTACTCCTACAATGAGCAGTTCTTC. Encoded protein: CASWRGDYSYNEQFF.

The chain couples TRBV28 to TRBJ1-2; TRBD1 agrees at 7 bases. There are 15 residues in the CDR3. V was clipped by 2 bases and J by 6 bases; unmatched bases: 9. In germline, CDR1 is MDHEN, CDR2 SYDVKM. The CDR3 nucleotides read TGTGCCAGCAGTTTAGCAGGGGGGTTGGGGGATGGCTACACCTTC. The encoded protein is CASSLAGGLGDGYTF.

The genes are TRBV27 and TRBJ1-2; 11 bases fit TRBD1. The germline gives CDR1 MNHEY, CDR2 SMNVEV (reference sequence). After removal of 4 bases from V and 6 bases from J, the junction contained 1 base not matched to a gene. The CDR3 has 13 residues. The CDR3 sequence is CASSSGQGDGYTF. CDR3 sequence (DNA): TGTGCCAGCAGTTCGGGACAGGGGGATGGCTACACCTTC.

This chain connects TRBV27 to TRBJ2-3; unclear D gene. CDR3 length equals 14 residues. The germline V gene encodes CDR1 MNHEY and CDR2 SMNVEV (reference sequence). The V end was cut by 6 bases, the J end by 3 bases, with 13 bases between. The CDR3 loop reads CASRRLSSTDTQYF. The CDR3 DNA reads as TGTGCCAGCAGGAGACTGAGCTCGACAGATACGCAGTATTTT.